This is a list of T cell receptor beta chains from one sample in a study of T-cell reconstitution after alpha-beta-depleted transplantation in children. TCRdb reprocessed the PCR reads with MiXCR, giving one entry per CDR3 protein. Of roughly 200,000 distinct CDR3 sequences listed, roughly 11% are singletons. Specimen: PBMCs, collected before TCRalphabeta/CD19-depleted stem cell transplant. These receptors were obtained from a child under two years old with acute myeloid leukemia, due to receive a stem cell transplant. Each CDR3 is given with its conserved first and last residue. D genes are given only for firm matches. Expanded clones get a size class; other rows say once, few or many, or leave the size out.

14	TRBJ2-5	many	-	TRBV6-1	TGTGCCAGCAGTGGGAATACTGCGGGGCGTCAGGAGTACTTC	CASSGNTAGRQEYF
13	TRBJ2-5	many	-	TRBV27	TGTGCCAGCAGTTTCCGAAGGAAAGAGACCCAGTACTTC	CASSFRRKETQYF
14	TRBJ2-1	many	TRBD1	TRBV12-3/TRBV12-4	TGTGCCAGCAGTTTAGACAGGGGGCCCGCCGAGGAGTTCTTC	CASSLDRGPAEEFF
11	TRBJ1-1	many	-	TRBV5-1	TGCGCCAGTTCCGAGGGCGGTGAAGCTTTCTTT	CASSEGGEAFF
15	TRBJ1-2	many	-	TRBV10-3	TGTGCCATCAGTGAGTCGGCACAGATTAACTATGGCTACACCTTC	CAISESAQINYGYTF
9	TRBJ2-1	-	-	TRBV24-1	TGTGCCACCCCCAATGAGCAGTTCTTC	CATPNEQFF
12	TRBJ1-2	-	-	TRBV13	TGTGTCAGCAGCGGAGGGGGATACGGCTACACCTTC	CVSSGGGYGYTF
14	TRBJ2-5	many	TRBD2	TRBV20-1	TGCAGTGCTAGCCCCCGGACTAGTGAAGAGACCCAGTACTTC	CSASPRTSEETQYF
13	TRBJ1-1	few	TRBD1	TRBV14	TGTGCCAGCAGCCGGAGCAGGGGGGGTGAAGCTTTCTTT	CASSRSRGGEAFF
14	TRBJ2-1	many	-	TRBV20-1	TGCAGTGCCCAAATACCGGGGCGTTACAATGAGCAGTTCTTC	CSAQIPGRYNEQFF
15	TRBJ2-1	-	TRBD2	TRBV9	TGTGCCAGCAGCGTAGATAGCGGGGGTTACAATGAGCAGTTCTTC	CASSVDSGGYNEQFF
15	TRBJ2-7	many	TRBD2	TRBV5-1	TGCGCCAGCAGCGAGAACAGCGGGAATGCCTACGAGCAGTACTTC	CASSENSGNAYEQYF
13	TRBJ2-3	many	-	TRBV3-1	TGTGCCAGCCTCCGCGCGGACACAGATACGCAGTATTTT	CASLRADTDTQYF
17	TRBJ2-2	-	-	TRBV25-1	TGTGCCAGCAGTGACACTTATAGGACGGGGAACACCGGGGAGCTGTTTTTT	CASSDTYRTGNTGELFF
12	TRBJ2-1	many	-	TRBV20-1	TGCAGTGCTAGATCCGATTACAATGAGCAGTTCTTC	CSARSDYNEQFF
14	TRBJ2-3	many	-	TRBV5-1	TGCGCCAGCACCTTTAGGGGTTACACAGATACGCAGTATTTT	CASTFRGYTDTQYF
13	TRBJ2-3	many	TRBD2	TRBV9	TGTGCCAGCAGCGTACTAGCGGGAGATACGCAGTATTTT	CASSVLAGDTQYF
16	TRBJ2-4	-	-	TRBV5-1	TGCGCCAGCAGCCCAACGGACCGTCCCGCCAAAAACATTCAGTACTTC	CASSPTDRPAKNIQYF
14	TRBJ1-2	many	-	TRBV7-8	TGTGCCAGCAGCCTCAGGGAGAGGAGGGGAGGCTACACCTTC	CASSLRERRGGYTF
14	TRBJ2-1	many	-	TRBV5-1	TGCGCCAGCAGCTTCCGACTAGCCTACAATGAGCAGTTCTTC	CASSFRLAYNEQFF
16	TRBJ1-4	many	-	TRBV7-2	TGTGCCAGCAGCTTAATAGGTGGACTCACGGGGGAAAAACTGTTTTTT	CASSLIGGLTGEKLFF
15	TRBJ2-5	once	-	TRBV20-1	TGCAGTACTTCCCACCCAGTCGTAAGTGGAAAGACCCAGTACTTC	CSTSHPVVSGKTQYF
15	TRBJ2-3	many	-	TRBV10-2	TGCGCCAGCAGTTCTGGACAGATTAGCACAGATACGCAGTATTTT	CASSSGQISTDTQYF
15	TRBJ2-7	many	-	TRBV9	TGTGCCAGCAGCCAAGCCTGGGGGCCAACCTACGAGCAGTACTTC	CASSQAWGPTYEQYF
20	TRBJ2-1	many	TRBD2	TRBV6-2/TRBV6-3	TGTGCCAGCAGTACCCAGACTAGCGGGAGGTCCGGGGGTAAATACAATGAGCAGTTCTTC	CASSTQTSGRSGGKYNEQFF
17	TRBJ1-6	many	-	TRBV27	TGTGCCAGCAGAGTAGGATTTAGAGCAGGGAATAATTCACCCCTCCACTTT	CASRVGFRAGNNSPLHF
16	TRBJ1-5	many	TRBD1	TRBV12-3/TRBV12-4	TGTGCCAGCAGCAAGGGACAGGGTCTGTGGAATCAGCCCCAGCATTTT	CASSKGQGLWNQPQHF
13	TRBJ2-1	many	TRBD1	TRBV12-3/TRBV12-4	TGTGCCAGCGGGGACAGGGGTTACAATGAGCAGTTCTTC	CASGDRGYNEQFF
14	TRBJ2-5	many	-	TRBV28	TGTGCCAGCAGTTTCGGGGGGCGCTTAGAGACCCAGTACTTC	CASSFGGRLETQYF
15	TRBJ2-2	many	-	TRBV20-1	TGCAGTGCTAAGGACGGGCGTCAGGACACCGGGGAGCTGTTTTTT	CSAKDGRQDTGELFF
16	TRBJ2-2	few	TRBD2	TRBV20-1	TGCAGTGCTAGCTCTAGCGGGAGACCGAACACCGGGGAGCTGTTTTTT	CSASSSGRPNTGELFF
14	TRBJ2-1	many	TRBD2	TRBV20-1	TGCAGTGCCCCGGGGACTAGCGGCTACAATGAGCAGTTCTTC	CSAPGTSGYNEQFF
15	TRBJ2-3	many	-	TRBV20-1	TGCAGTGCTAGAGCCAGGAGGGGGCCCCTAGATACGCAGTATTTT	CSARARRGPLDTQYF
15	TRBJ2-1	many	TRBD2	TRBV28	TGTGCCAGCAGAACAGCGGGAGTCTCCCCCAATGAGCAGTTCTTC	CASRTAGVSPNEQFF
18	TRBJ2-2	many	-	TRBV7-3	TGTGCCAGCAGCTTATATCTTGGGTCGGATTTAAGCACCGGGGAGCTGTTTTTT	CASSLYLGSDLSTGELFF
16	TRBJ2-7	few	-	TRBV5-1	TGCGCCAGCAGCTTGGACGGGGGTAGCGGCTCCTACGAGCAGTACTTC	CASSLDGGSGSYEQYF
14	TRBJ2-1	many	-	TRBV20-1	TGCAGTGCCAGAATCGTTCAGGGGTTATGGGAGCAGTTCTTC	CSARIVQGLWEQFF